The 25 T cell receptor beta chains below all came from one sample that was sequenced in a study of CXCR3-negative and CXCR3-positive naive CD8 T cells. These TCRs' antigens remain unknown. Study conclusions and caveats: A higher hydrophobicity marked the TRB CDR3s of CXCR3-positive naive cells versus CXCR3-negative naive cells.

Through 5' RACE with UMI labels, the TRB cDNA libraries were prepared. TCRdb re-called the 5' RACE reads and catalogs CDR3 proteins one per entry, DNA excluded. The listing contains about 89,000 distinct CDR3 sequences. Material: naive CXCR3+ CD8+ T cells from blood. Subset defined: CD45RO-CCR7+CD27+CD95- naive CD8+ T cells expressing CXCR3 (TNR3+). The receptors stem from a human donor in good health. Some clones in this sample may be carry-over from other donors' samples.

The genes are TRBV5-1 and TRBJ2-7; the D gene TCRdb calls, TRBD1, cannot be checked with no DNA. Germline values: CDR1 SGHRS, CDR2 YFSETQ. The CDR3 runs to 15 residues. This CDR3 is CASSLYGDGSYEQYF. Full variable domain (rest looked up from reference TRBV5-1 and TRBJ2-7): KAGVTQTPRYLIKTRGQQVTLSCSPISGHRSVSWYQQTPGQGLQFLFEYFSETQRNKGNFPGRFSGRQFSNSRSEMNVSTLELGDSALYLCASSLYGDGSYEQYFGPGTRLTVT.

This chain links TRBV11-1 with TRBJ2-7; lacking DNA, the TRBD2 call made by TCRdb goes unchecked. This CDR3 is built from 16 residues. Germline V gives CDR1 SGHAT, CDR2 FQDESV (reference sequence). The CDR3 is CASSLAEGGATSGRIF.

The chain combines TRBV15 with TRBJ1-2; the D call of TRBD1 rests on TCRdb alone, since no DNA is present to check it. This CDR3 has 16 amino acids. Germline CDR1 reads LNHNV; CDR2 reads YYDKDF (reference sequence). The CDR3 sequence is CATSRDSHPGAGGYTF.

The CDR3 sequence: CASSGTSGGATDTQYF. The chain is built from TRBV12-3 or TRBV12-4 and TRBJ2-3; TCRdb reports TRBD2, a call that lacks DNA to check it against. This CDR3 contains 16 residues.

This chain links TRBV4-3 with TRBJ1-4; the D call from TCRdb, TRBD1, cannot be confirmed without DNA. The CDR3 runs 14 residues. CDR1 and CDR2 from the germline V gene are LGHNA and YSLEER. The CDR3 sequence is CASSSGTRGEKLFF.

The chain couples TRBV7-9 to TRBJ2-3; with no DNA, the TCRdb D assignment of TRBD2 cannot be verified. Germline V lookup: CDR1 SEHNR, CDR2 FQNEAQ (reference sequence). This CDR3 contains 13 residues. CDR3 residues: CAVEAESTDTQYF.

The chain has TRBV10-3 and TRBJ2-7; TCRdb selects TRBD1, and the lack of DNA leaves this call unchecked. CDR1 is ENHRY and CDR2 is SYGVKD in the germline V gene. The length of the CDR3 is 16 residues. The CDR3 is CAISELLADRAYEQYF.

The rearrangement links TRBV21-1 to TRBJ2-1; the D call from TCRdb, TRBD2, cannot be confirmed without DNA. TRBV21-1 is a listed pseudogene. This CDR3 contains 16 residues. The CDR3 sequence: CASSKARPAGTSEQFF.

V is TRBV5-1 and J is TRBJ2-1. The CDR3 runs to 14 residues. From germline, CDR1 is SGHRS and CDR2 YFSETQ. The CDR3 loop is CASSLAKTVPEQFF.

This chain links TRBV3-1 with TRBJ2-1; checking the TCRdb D call of TRBD1 is not possible without DNA. This CDR3 region has 15 residues. The germline V gene has CDR1 LGHDT and CDR2 YNNKEL (reference sequence). The CDR3: CASTSGTGNYNEQFF.

The gene calls are TRBV18 and TRBJ2-6; TCRdb's assignment of TRBD2 cannot be checked, as there is no DNA. The CDR3 length is 17 residues. Germline V gene data show CDR1 as KGHSH and CDR2 as LQKENI. The CDR3 spells CASSPLAGESGANVLTF.

The chain is built from TRBV12-3 or TRBV12-4 and TRBJ2-7; TCRdb names TRBD2, which stays unverified in the absence of DNA. The CDR3 is 14 amino acids. The chain's CDR3 is CASSSQTSVYEQYF.

The rearrangement joins TRBV20-1 to TRBJ2-7; the TCRdb call, TRBD1, lacks DNA for checking. CDR3 length: 12 amino acids. Germline V CDR1 and CDR2: DFQATT, SNEGSKA (reference sequence). CDR3 protein: CSARNVGPLQYF.

The V call is TRBV29-1, the J call TRBJ1-2; TCRdb proposes TRBD1, but this gene call is untestable without DNA. In germline, CDR1 is SQVTM, CDR2 ANQGSEA. The CDR3 is 11 amino acids. The CDR3 region is CSGGVDYGYTF.

The chain uses TRBV7-9 and TRBJ1-1; TCRdb's assignment of TRBD1 cannot be checked, as there is no DNA. The CDR3 covers 14 residues. Looked up from germline, CDR1 is SEHNR and CDR2 is FQNEAQ (reference sequence). This CDR3 reads CASRYTGENTEAFF.

This chain uses TRBV3-1 with TRBJ2-1; the D call of TRBD1 rests on TCRdb alone, since no DNA is present to check it. Germline assignment: CDR1 LGHDT and CDR2 YNNKEL (reference sequence). CDR3 length: 15 residues. CDR3: CASSRGDVGINEQFF.

This chain links TRBV27 with TRBJ2-7; TCRdb names TRBD1, which stays unverified in the absence of DNA. Germline V lookup: CDR1 MNHEY, CDR2 SMNVEV (reference sequence). The CDR3 runs to 13 residues. CDR3 residues: CASSLTAIYEQYF.

The genes are TRBV12-3 or TRBV12-4 and TRBJ2-1. The CDR3 runs to 12 residues. This CDR3 reads CASSLGPNEQFF.

The gene calls are TRBV2 and TRBJ2-7; the TCRdb call, TRBD1, lacks DNA for checking. The CDR3 covers 11 residues. The germline gives CDR1 SNHLY, CDR2 FYNNEI. The chain's CDR3 is CASTPGYEQYF.

The chain uses TRBV6-5 and TRBJ2-1. Germline CDR1 reads MNHEY; CDR2 reads SVGAGI. The CDR3 consists of 11 residues. The CDR3 is CASSYDDEQFF.

The genes are TRBV6-5 and TRBJ2-1; the TCRdb D gene call, TRBD1, has no DNA to confirm it. The CDR3 contains 13 residues. The germline gives CDR1 MNHEY, CDR2 SVGAGI. CDR3 sequence: CASSYLGDNEQFF.

The chain links TRBV4-1 to TRBJ1-2; no DNA is available, so the TRBD1 call from TCRdb remains unchecked. The CDR3 spans 15 residues. Germline V gene lookup returns CDR1 MGHRA and CDR2 YSYEKL. This chain's CDR3 is CASSQDAGTGGGYTF.

The rearrangement uses TRBV5-1 and TRBJ2-3; TCRdb's D call, TRBD1, is unchecked because there is no DNA. The CDR3 is made up of 15 amino acids. Germline assignment: CDR1 SGHRS and CDR2 YFSETQ. CDR3 protein: CASSLGDSTTDTQYF.

This rearrangement joins TRBV7-2 to TRBJ2-7; TCRdb's D call, TRBD2, is unchecked because there is no DNA. The CDR3 contains 18 residues. In germline, CDR1 is SGHTA, CDR2 FQGNSA. This CDR3 reads CASSPLLSGGSGSYEQYF.

The chain recombines TRBV5-1 with TRBJ1-1; TCRdb's D gene call, TRBD1, goes unchecked for lack of DNA. The CDR3 runs 13 residues. From germline, CDR1 is SGHRS and CDR2 YFSETQ. The CDR3: CASSTTGLTEAFF.